These 19 T cell receptor beta chains were sequenced from one sample in a study of PD-1 blockade in classical Hodgkin lymphoma. The assay was immunoSEQ multiplex PCR, and TCRdb's table has in-frame clones only and misses some. Counted here are fewer than 3,000 clones, under 85% occurring once; the ten biggest clones make up roughly 25%. Time point given: cycle 4 day 1 (C4D1), after about 6 weeks of nivolumab. Each of the patients experienced relapse following autologous stem cell transplantation, and their brentuximab vedotin exposure differed. Magnetic negative selection isolated CD8+ T cells from thawed PBMCs. Material: CD8+ T cells from blood, obtained before the fourth cycle of nivolumab. The source is a human donor with classical Hodgkin lymphoma.

The V gene is TRBV11-2, the J gene TRBJ2-7; no reliable D call. Trimming took 5 bases from V and 2 from J, leaving 16 bases between them. Germline V lookup: CDR1 SGHAT, CDR2 FQNNGV. The CDR3 contains 15 residues. DNA of the CDR3: TGTGCCAGCAGCCCTCCACAAGGACCTGCCTACGAGCAGTACTTC. This sequence encodes CASSPPQGPAYEQYF.

This rearrangement joins TRBV2 to TRBJ1-1; D gene unclear. In germline, CDR1 is SNHLY, CDR2 FYNNEI. The CDR3 has 12 residues. V was trimmed by 10 bases and J by 1 base, leaving 10 bases between them. The CDR3 spells CATNPGNTEAFF. The CDR3 bases are TGTGCCACCAACCCGGGGAACACTGAAGCTTTCTTT.

The V and J genes are TRBV9 and TRBJ2-5; 8 nucleotides line up with TRBD2. The J call could be wrong; TRBJ2-7 is a better fit for the DNA end. This CDR3 region has 12 residues. Germline-derived CDR1 and CDR2 are SGDLS and YYNGEE. The CDR3 is CASGPGGYEQYF. The DNA for the CDR3 is TGTGCCTCCGGCCCGGGGGGGTACGAGCAGTACTTC.

The genes are TRBV4-2 and TRBJ2-2; D might be TRBD1 or TRBD2, each matching 5 bases. Per the germline V gene, CDR1 is LGHNA and CDR2 is YNFKEQ. CDR3 length: 16 residues. V lost 0 bases and J 0 bases, leaving 8 bases between the germline ends. CDR3 sequence: CASSQDGTSNTGELFF. The CDR3 DNA reads as TGTGCCAGCAGCCAAGATGGGACCTCGAACACCGGGGAGCTGTTTTTT.

This chain joins TRBV19 and TRBJ1-5; D is unresolved. CDR3 size: 15 residues. The germline V gene encodes CDR1 LNHDA and CDR2 SQIVND (reference sequence). The V end was cut by 5 bases, the J end by 0 bases, with 11 bases between. Here the CDR3 DNA reads TGTGCCAGTAGTCGGACCGCCTATAGCAATCAGCCCCAGCATTTT. Its translation is CASSRTAYSNQPQHF.

This rearrangement joins TRBV19 to TRBJ1-1, with D perhaps matching TRBD1 (6 bases). The germline V and J ends were trimmed by 4 bases and 6 bases, with 18 bases remaining between them. Germline CDR1 reads LNHDA; CDR2 reads SQIVND (reference sequence). The CDR3 runs 15 residues. The CDR3 protein is CASSTLRGIGAEAFF. The CDR3 nucleotides read TGTGCCAGTAGTACCCTCAGGGGCATCGGTGCTGAAGCTTTCTTT.

V is TRBV9 and J is TRBJ2-3; D gene uncertain. The V gene's germline CDR1 is SGDLS and CDR2 YYNGEE. V was cut by 0 bases and J by 0 bases, with 14 bases left in between. CDR3 length equals 17 residues. CDR3 amino acids: CASSVGSVGWSTDTQYF. CDR3 DNA sequence: TGTGCCAGCAGCGTAGGGTCCGTTGGGTGGAGCACAGATACGCAGTATTTT.

The rearrangement uses TRBV2 and TRBJ2-1; a weak D match, TRBD1 (6 bases). Trimming cost V 9 bases and J 14 bases, with 11 bases left between them. CDR1 and CDR2 (germline): SNHLY, FYNNEI. CDR3 length equals 9 residues. In nucleotides, the CDR3 is TGTGCCAGGGGCCGGGACAAGTTCTTC. Protein: CARGRDKFF.

The chain uses TRBV7-9 and TRBJ1-1, with D possibly TRBD1 on 5 matching bases. V was clipped by 0 bases and J by 9 bases, with 5 bases between them. The CDR3 spans 11 residues. Germline-derived CDR1 and CDR2 are SEHNR and FQNEAQ (reference sequence). The CDR3 sequence: CASSLAGQAFF. The CDR3 nucleotides read TGTGCCAGCAGCTTAGCGGGGCAAGCTTTCTTT.

This clone was seen only a few times. The J gene is TRBJ2-7, the V gene TRBV4-3; 8 nucleotides agree with TRBD1. The V gene's germline CDR1 is LGHNA and CDR2 YSLEER. With 1 base clipped from V and 4 bases from J, the junction kept 3 bases outside the gene matches. This CDR3 comprises 14 residues. The CDR3 protein is CASSQGTGRYEQYF. The CDR3 nucleotides are TGCGCCAGCAGCCAAGGGACAGGGAGGTACGAGCAGTACTTC.

This sequence joins TRBV4-3 and TRBJ2-3, with D uncertain. In germline, CDR1 is LGHNA, CDR2 YSLEER. V dropped 0 bases and J dropped 0 bases, with 10 bases sitting between them. The CDR3 loop spans 16 amino acids. Here the CDR3 DNA reads TGCGCCAGCAGCCAAGACAGAGTACCTAGCACAGATACGCAGTATTTT. As protein: CASSQDRVPSTDTQYF.

V gene TRBV19 combines with J gene TRBJ2-7; 9 bases map to TRBD1. CDR1 LNHDA and CDR2 SQIVND come from the germline V gene (reference sequence). V trimming: 10 bases; J trimming: 3 bases; junction bases outside the gene matches: 7. This CDR3 has 13 amino acids. The CDR3 coding sequence is TGTGCCACTGGACCGGGACAGGGCTACGAGCAGTACTTC. It encodes CATGPGQGYEQYF.

V and J are TRBV4-3 and TRBJ2-1; 9 bases line up with TRBD2. The germline V gene has CDR1 LGHNA and CDR2 YSLEER. This CDR3 comprises 15 residues. Trimming removed 1 base from V and 4 bases from J; junction bases left unmatched: 2. The DNA for the CDR3 is TGCGCCAGCAGCCAAGCTAGCGGGGATTACAATGAGCAGTTCTTC. This sequence encodes CASSQASGDYNEQFF.

The V and J genes are TRBV11-2 and TRBJ2-7; D might be TRBD1 (5 bases). CDR3 length: 14 residues. V was trimmed by 5 bases and J by 7 bases, leaving 18 bases between them. The germline V gene encodes CDR1 SGHAT and CDR2 FQNNGV. In DNA, the CDR3 is TGTGCCAGCAGCCCCTACTTAGGGGCATGGGAGCAGTACTTC. Protein: CASSPYLGAWEQYF. Complete variable domain (other parts from reference TRBV11-2 and TRBJ2-7): EAGVAQSPRYKIIEKRQSVAFWCNPISGHATLYWYQQILGQGPKLLIQFQNNGVVDDSQLPKDRFSAERLKGVDSTLKIQPAKLEDSAVYLCASSPYLGAWEQYFGPGTRLTVT.

This clone showed up just once. V gene TRBV27 combines with J gene TRBJ2-3; D remains ambiguous. V was trimmed by 3 bases and J by 1 base, leaving 11 bases between them. The CDR3 totals 15 residues. Looked up from germline, CDR1 is MNHEY and CDR2 is SMNVEV (reference sequence). The CDR3 protein is CASSLGPFGTDTQYF. Written as DNA, the CDR3 is TGTGCCAGCAGTTTGGGCCCATTTGGCACAGATACGCAGTATTTT.

The rearrangement joins TRBV19 to TRBJ2-7; D is possibly TRBD1 or TRBD2 (5 bases each). Per the germline V gene, CDR1 is LNHDA and CDR2 is SQIVND (reference sequence). Trimming cost V 4 bases and J 3 bases, with 13 bases left between them. The CDR3 contains 14 residues. CDR3 nucleotide sequence: TGTGCCAGTAGTAGGGGGATAGATAGCTACGAGCAGTACTTC. Amino acids: CASSRGIDSYEQYF.

The genes are TRBV9 and TRBJ2-4; 8 bases map to TRBD1. V lost 0 bases to trimming and J lost 8 bases; unmatched junction nucleotides: 7. This CDR3 comprises 15 residues. Germline values: CDR1 SGDLS, CDR2 YYNGEE. CDR3 DNA sequence: TGTGCCAGCAGCGTAGGCAGGACAGGGATGGACATTCAGTACTTC. Its translation is CASSVGRTGMDIQYF.

The rearrangement links TRBV10-3 to TRBJ2-7; the D is unclear. CDR1 and CDR2 from the germline V gene are ENHRY and SYGVKD. This CDR3 spans 13 amino acids. Trimming stripped 6 bases from V and 7 bases from J, with 16 bases between. The CDR3 DNA sequence: TGTGCCATCAGACCCTTCGGCAGGCTTGAGCAGTACTTC. It yields the protein CAIRPFGRLEQYF.

This chain uses TRBV19 with TRBJ1-6, with a weak D call TRBD1 (5 bases). Germline CDR1 and CDR2: LNHDA and SQIVND (reference sequence). The CDR3 loop spans 15 amino acids. The V and J ends lost 3 bases and 10 bases respectively, with 16 bases between them. The CDR3 reads CASSIGGAGRSPLHF. CDR3 nucleotide sequence: TGTGCCAGTAGTATTGGCGGAGCAGGGCGGTCACCCCTCCACTTT.